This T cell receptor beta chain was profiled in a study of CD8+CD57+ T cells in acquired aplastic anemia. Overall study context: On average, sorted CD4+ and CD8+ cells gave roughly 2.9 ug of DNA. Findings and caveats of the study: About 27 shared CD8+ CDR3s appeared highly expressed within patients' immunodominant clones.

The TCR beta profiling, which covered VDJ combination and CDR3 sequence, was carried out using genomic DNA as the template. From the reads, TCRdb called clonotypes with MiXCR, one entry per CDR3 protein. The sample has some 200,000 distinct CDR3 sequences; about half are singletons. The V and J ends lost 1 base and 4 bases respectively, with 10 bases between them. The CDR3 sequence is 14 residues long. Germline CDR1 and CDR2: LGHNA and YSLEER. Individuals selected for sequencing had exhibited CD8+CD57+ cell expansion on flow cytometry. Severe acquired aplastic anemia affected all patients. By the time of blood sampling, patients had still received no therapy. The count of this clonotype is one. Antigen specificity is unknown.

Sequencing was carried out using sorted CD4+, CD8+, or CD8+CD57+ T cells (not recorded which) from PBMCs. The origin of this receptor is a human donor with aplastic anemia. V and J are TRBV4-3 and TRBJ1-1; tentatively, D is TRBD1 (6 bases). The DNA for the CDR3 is TGCGCCAGCAGCCAAGGCGTCAGGGGCACTGAAGCTTTCTTT. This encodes CASSQGVRGTEAFF.